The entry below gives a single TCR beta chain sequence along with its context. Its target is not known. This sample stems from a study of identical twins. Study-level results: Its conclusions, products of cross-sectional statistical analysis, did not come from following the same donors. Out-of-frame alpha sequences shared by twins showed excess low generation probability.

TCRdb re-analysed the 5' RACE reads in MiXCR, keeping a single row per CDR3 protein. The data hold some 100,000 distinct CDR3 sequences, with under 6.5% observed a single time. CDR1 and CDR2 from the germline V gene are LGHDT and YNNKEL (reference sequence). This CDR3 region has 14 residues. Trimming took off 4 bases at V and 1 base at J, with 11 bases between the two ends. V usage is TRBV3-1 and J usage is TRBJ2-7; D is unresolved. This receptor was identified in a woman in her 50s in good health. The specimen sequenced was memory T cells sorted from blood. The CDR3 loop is CASSPSRQSYEQYF. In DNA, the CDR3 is TGTGCCAGCAGCCCGTCCCGGCAGTCCTACGAGCAGTACTTC.